The 24 T cell receptor beta chains below were found in one sample sequenced in a study of T cell repertoires in cytomegalovirus infection. Via MiXCR, TCRdb re-called the reads, giving one row per CDR3 protein. The sample consists of about 770,000 distinct CDR3 sequences, 25% to 35% of them appearing once. Their specific antigens are unknown. The source was cultured CD8+ T cells from PBMCs, collected from culture after CMV antigen stimulation. All receptors derive from a human donor in good health (CMV status not recorded). Some clones in this sample may be carry-over from other donors' samples.

With regard to this clonotype: At one boundary the junction diverges from the germline segment, which might be a read error. This chain uses TRBV7-7 with TRBJ2-3, with 9 bases lining up with TRBD1. Germline values: CDR1 SSHAT, CDR2 FNYEAQ (reference sequence). The CDR3 is 15 residues long. The CDR3 sequence: CASSSGTGITDTQYF. For the CDR3, the DNA is TGTGCTAGCAGCTCCGGGACAGGGATTACAGATACGCAGTATTTT.

This clonotype was seen only a few times. A clone one base away is much larger, so this may be a read error. The chain has TRBV7-9 and TRBJ2-5, with D perhaps matching TRBD1 (5 bases). CDR1 and CDR2 (germline): SEHNR, FQNEAQ (reference sequence). V was cut by 4 bases and J by 3 bases, with 9 bases left in between. This CDR3 region has 13 residues. The CDR3 sequence: CASSSTEEETQYF. DNA of the CDR3: TGTGCCAGCAGCTCGACAGAAGAAGAGACCCAGTACTTC.

The J gene is TRBJ2-1, the V gene TRBV7-3; 7 bases fit TRBD2. Germline V gene data show CDR1 as SGHTA and CDR2 as FQGTGA. This CDR3 has 12 residues. V gave up 3 bases and J gave up 10 bases; unmatched junction bases: 3. The CDR3 sequence is CASSFAGDEQFF. CDR3 bases: TGTGCCAGCAGCTTTGCGGGGGACGAGCAGTTCTTC.

A few counts support this clonotype. This chain joins TRBV10-3 and TRBJ2-2, with a possible D match to TRBD1 (6 bases). Germline CDR1 and CDR2: ENHRY and SYGVKD. V lost 6 bases, J lost 2 bases, and 13 bases lay in between. CDR3 length: 15 residues. CDR3 DNA sequence: TGTGCCATCAGCGCCGGGACAAGAAACACCGGGGAGCTGTTTTTT. It is translated as CAISAGTRNTGELFF.

The chain is built from TRBV7-9 and TRBJ1-1, with 8 bases matching TRBD1. The CDR3 sequence is 16 residues long. Losses at the gene ends were 5 bases for V and 7 bases for J; bases not matched to a gene: 15. Germline loops: CDR1 SEHNR, CDR2 FQNEAQ (reference sequence). The CDR3 coding sequence is TGTGCCAGCAGCCCTCAGGGACAGGCCCCAACGGGTGAAGCTTTCTTT. Amino acid sequence: CASSPQGQAPTGEAFF.

V is TRBV11-2 and J is TRBJ1-1; D uncertain. CDR1 and CDR2 from the germline V gene are SGHAT and FQNNGV. The length of the CDR3 is 13 residues. V lost 1 base to trimming and J lost 6 bases, with 9 bases between them. The chain's CDR3 is CASSLGEVSEAFF. CDR3 coding DNA: TGTGCCAGCAGCTTAGGTGAGGTTTCTGAAGCTTTCTTT.

The rearrangement joins TRBV27 to TRBJ2-2, with 8 bases aligning to TRBD2. J lost 5 bases, V lost 7 bases, and 12 bases had no gene match. CDR3 size: 16 residues. Germline V gene sequence: CDR1 MNHEY, CDR2 SMNVEV (reference sequence). CDR3 DNA sequence: TGTGCCAGCACCTCCATCCCCGGGGGGGGAACCGGGGAGCTGTTTTTT. Its protein product is CASTSIPGGGTGELFF.

The V gene is TRBV7-9, the J gene TRBJ2-3; 10 bases align to TRBD1. The J segment lost 1 base and the V segment lost 6 bases, leaving 10 bases of the junction unmatched. This CDR3 is 17 amino acids long. The germline gives CDR1 SEHNR, CDR2 FQNEAQ (reference sequence). The CDR3 DNA is TGTGCCAGCAGATATCCGGGACAGGGGTCTGGCACAGATACGCAGTATTTT. Amino acid sequence: CASRYPGQGSGTDTQYF.

This clonotype was seen just once. The rearrangement joins TRBV27 to TRBJ2-7, with 7 bases fitting TRBD1. Germline V gives CDR1 MNHEY, CDR2 SMNVEV (reference sequence). The V gene end was trimmed by 6 bases and the J gene end by 6 bases; junction bases not matched to a gene: 23. The CDR3 has 18 amino acids. In DNA form, the CDR3 reads TGTGCCAGCAGCTACCTTCGAATTCGTCCGGGACAGTCGGGCGAGCAGTACTTC. Amino acids: CASSYLRIRPGQSGEQYF.

The rearrangement uses TRBV28 and TRBJ1-5, with TRBD1 as a possible D gene (6 bases). Germline-derived CDR1 and CDR2 are MDHEN and SYDVKM. This CDR3 spans 15 amino acids. Trimming stripped 4 bases from V and 3 bases from J, with 13 bases between. CDR3 DNA sequence: TGTGCCAGCAGTTCTACAGGGACGCCCAATCAGCCCCAGCATTTT. Translating it yields CASSSTGTPNQPQHF.

The sample holds a few counts of this clonotype. This chain joins TRBV12-5 and TRBJ2-3, with D perhaps matching TRBD1 (5 bases). In germline, CDR1 is LGHNT, CDR2 FRNRAP. The CDR3 loop spans 15 amino acids. Trimming shortened V by 3 bases and J by 4 bases, and 14 bases separated the two germline ends. The CDR3 sequence is CASGFGAGWPDTQYF. CDR3 coding DNA: TGTGCTAGTGGTTTTGGGGCAGGGTGGCCAGATACGCAGTATTTT.

A remark on this clonotype: Since a much larger clone is just one base distant, this may be a read error. CDR3 DNA: TGTGCCAGCAGCTGGGGGACAACGAACACCGGGGAGCTGTTTTTT. Residues: CASSWGTTNTGELFF. The chain employs TRBV5-4 and TRBJ2-2; a weak D match, TRBD1 (6 bases). Trimming cost V 3 bases and J 0 bases, with 9 bases left between them. CDR3 length: 15 amino acids. Germline V gives CDR1 SGHNT, CDR2 YYREEE (reference sequence). The variable domain in full, completed from reference TRBV5-4 and TRBJ2-2, reads ETGVTQSPTHLIKTRGQQVTLRCSSQSGHNTVSWYQQALGQGPQFIFQYYREEENGRGNFPPRFSGLQFPNYSSELNVNALELDDSALYLCASSWGTTNTGELFFGEGSRLTVL.

On this clonotype itself: A much larger clone sits a single nucleotide away, making a read error possible. The rearrangement joins TRBV18 to TRBJ2-3, with TRBD1 identical over 8 bases. This CDR3 has 16 amino acids. Germline CDR1 is KGHSH and CDR2 is LQKENI. Trimming cost V 7 bases and J 6 bases; bases outside gene matches: 15. CDR3 region: CASFLSAPGGKDTQYF. The DNA of the CDR3 is TGTGCCAGCTTCCTCTCAGCCCCAGGGGGCAAGGATACGCAGTATTTT.

This clonotype was observed a handful of times. This rearrangement joins TRBV7-9 to TRBJ2-6; D not certain. Germline V lookup: CDR1 SEHNR, CDR2 FQNEAQ (reference sequence). V lost 5 bases, J lost 8 bases, and 7 bases lay in between. This CDR3 comprises 12 residues. CDR3 sequence: CASSPSPNVLTF. The CDR3 DNA sequence: TGTGCCAGCAGCCCTAGTCCCAACGTCCTGACTTTC. Supplemented by reference TRBV7-9 and TRBJ2-6, the full variable domain reads DTGVSQNPRHKITKRGQNVTFRCDPISEHNRLYWYRQTLGQGPEFLTYFQNEAQLEKSRLLSDRFSAERPKGSFSTLEIQRTEQGDSAMYLCASSPSPNVLTFGAGSRLTVL.

The chain couples TRBV28 to TRBJ1-5; no definite D call. Trimming pared 3 bases from V and 5 bases from J, leaving 11 bases between. The CDR3 length is 14 residues. CDR1 is MDHEN, CDR2 SYDVKM, per germline. Here the CDR3 reads CASSLRARYQPQHF. The DNA of the CDR3 is TGTGCCAGCAGTTTGAGGGCCCGGTATCAGCCCCAGCATTTT. The entire variable domain, with the rest obtained from reference TRBV28 and TRBJ1-5, is as follows: DVKVTQSSRYLVKRTGEKVFLECVQDMDHENMFWYRQDPGLGLRLIYFSYDVKMKEKGDIPEGYSVSREKKERFSLILESASTNQTSMYLCASSLRARYQPQHFGDGTRLSIL.

This rearrangement joins TRBV15 to TRBJ1-2; possible D gene TRBD1, 5 bases. Germline V lookup: CDR1 LNHNV, CDR2 YYDKDF (reference sequence). Deletions cut 2 bases from V and 8 bases from J, with 12 bases between. The CDR3 has 13 residues. The CDR3 DNA reads as TGTGCCACCAGCAGACCCGGAGGGGACGGCTACACCTTC. It codes for CATSRPGGDGYTF.

Only a few counts were recorded for this clonotype. V gene TRBV7-6 combines with J gene TRBJ1-1; D possibly corresponds to TRBD1 (6 bases). CDR1 SGHVS and CDR2 FNYEAQ come from the germline V gene. This CDR3 contains 16 residues. Trimming removed 3 bases at V and 4 bases at J, with 18 bases between. This chain's CDR3 is CASSFMREGGGTEAFF. The CDR3 bases are TGTGCCAGCAGCTTCATGAGGGAGGGGGGGGGCACTGAAGCTTTCTTT.

Turning to this clonotype: This likely comes from a read error, as the CDR3 has no conserved phenylalanine or tryptophan at its end. V and J are TRBV12-5 and TRBJ2-7, with a weak D call TRBD1 (6 bases). The V gene's germline CDR1 is LGHNT and CDR2 FRNRAP. Trimming took 0 bases from V and 0 from J, leaving 18 bases between them. The CDR3 is made up of 18 amino acids. The DNA of the CDR3 is TGTGCTAGTGGTTTGGTCCTAAAACCAGGGGTCAGCTCCTACGAGCAGTACCTC. This sequence encodes CASGLVLKPGVSSYEQYL.

The rearrangement uses TRBV7-2 and TRBJ1-2, with 10 bases identical to TRBD1. The CDR3 is 12 residues long. Germline lookup yields CDR1 SGHTA and CDR2 FQGNSA. Germline trimming cut 10 bases from V and 6 bases from J; bases unmatched to any gene: 5. CDR3 residues: CATGTGVDGYTF. As DNA, the CDR3 is TGTGCCACCGGGACAGGGGTGGATGGCTACACCTTC. Full variable domain (missing parts from reference TRBV7-2 and TRBJ1-2): GAGVSQSPSNKVTEKGKDVELRCDPISGHTALYWYRQSLGQGLEFLIYFQGNSAPDKSGLPSDRFSAERTGGSVSTLTIQRTQQEDSAVYLCATGTGVDGYTFGSGTRLTVV.

As concerns this clonotype: The germline gene is not matched at one end of the junction; a read error may be the cause. The rearrangement links TRBV20-1 to TRBJ1-1, with 8 bases aligning to TRBD1. Germline V CDR1 and CDR2: DFQATT, SNEGSKA (reference sequence). This CDR3 comprises 14 residues. CDR3 loop: CSAREAGGSRYPLF. As DNA, the CDR3 is TGCAGTGCCCGGGAGGCAGGGGGCTCCCGGTATCCTCTCTTT.

The chain recombines TRBV5-4 with TRBJ1-1; the D gene is possibly TRBD1 (5 bases). Trimming removed 9 bases at V and 0 bases at J, with 18 bases between. CDR3 size: 15 residues. Germline V lookup: CDR1 SGHNT, CDR2 YYREEE (reference sequence). CDR3: CATGALGRMNTEAFF. DNA of the CDR3: TGTGCCACTGGGGCCCTGGGGAGGATGAACACTGAAGCTTTCTTT. The complete variable domain, with remaining parts taken from reference TRBV5-4 and TRBJ1-1, reads ETGVTQSPTHLIKTRGQQVTLRCSSQSGHNTVSWYQQALGQGPQFIFQYYREEENGRGNFPPRFSGLQFPNYSSELNVNALELDDSALYLCATGALGRMNTEAFFGQGTRLTVV.

The chain carries TRBV7-6 and TRBJ2-2; 8 bases agree with TRBD1. V lost 0 bases, J lost 2 bases, and 2 bases stayed unmatched. The CDR3 extends over 16 amino acids. Germline CDR1 is SGHVS and CDR2 is FNYEAQ. The chain's CDR3 is CASSLAGQVNTGELFF. The CDR3 DNA is TGTGCCAGCAGCTTAGCGGGACAGGTTAACACCGGGGAGCTGTTTTTT.

This clonotype showed up many times. The chain has TRBV7-2 and TRBJ2-7; D not resolved. Germline V gene data show CDR1 as SGHTA and CDR2 as FQGNSA. Trimming cost V 5 bases and J 2 bases, with 7 bases left between them. The CDR3 is 12 amino acids. CDR3 in DNA: TGTGCCAGCAGCCCATCCCCCTACGAGCAGTACTTC. It codes for CASSPSPYEQYF.

This chain joins TRBV11-1 and TRBJ1-4; a weak D match, TRBD1 (5 bases). This CDR3 has 18 amino acids. The V gene's germline CDR1 is SGHAT and CDR2 FQDESV (reference sequence). Trimming pared 4 bases from V and 3 bases from J, leaving 21 bases between. The CDR3 DNA follows: TGTGCCAGCAGCTCTCCCCAGACGGGTGGAGGGGCTAATGAAAAACTGTTTTTT. Translating it yields CASSSPQTGGGANEKLFF.